This T cell receptor beta chain is from a study of blood T cell repertoires in COVID-19. Study information: The origin of the acute and convalescent COVID-19 samples was the United States, Italy and Spain. In each case, the material was cDNA or gDNA derived from T cells, B-cell-depleted T cells, or PBMCs.

Participants' own reports of clinical history determined their cohort assignment. Among Cohort 3 donors, those recovered had two negative PCRs, clearance, or symptom resolution. The protocol was immunoSEQ multiplex PCR, while the TCRdb copy is restricted to in-frame clones and leaves out a portion. In the table there are just over 300,000 clones, about 89% of which are singletons. The CDR3 is made up of 15 amino acids. Germline CDR1 is SGHNT and CDR2 is YYREEE (reference sequence). The gene calls are TRBV5-4 and TRBJ2-7; 7 nucleotides line up with TRBD1. The J call is doubtful: the DNA matches TRBJ2-1 better. The clonotype originates from a middle-aged woman who had recovered from COVID-19. Sequencing input: PBMCs or T cells enriched from blood (not recorded which). CDR3 amino acids: CASSTDRATYNEQFF. CDR3 coding DNA: TGTGCCAGCAGCACCGACAGGGCCACCTACAATGAGCAGTTCTTC.